This entry is about one T cell receptor beta chain. Many counts were recorded for this clonotype. The specificity of this receptor is unknown. No clone much larger than this one lies a single base away; base qualities are absent. Sequenced using an Illumina HiSeq 2500. To make first-strand cDNA, Superscript III was used along with a set of TRAV- and TRBV-specific primers so that both the TCRalpha and TCRbeta chains were covered. A roughly 20-cycle PCR with Phusion amplified the TCRs, pairing a constant-region primer with the adapter that was attached to the V primers. The isolated mRNA was amplified using the MessageAmp II aRNA Amplification Kit, with in vitro transcription performed for about 15 hours at 37 degrees C. The Dynabeads mRNA DIRECT Purification Kit was used to isolate the mRNA for TCR sequencing. Indexed Illumina adapters were added in a second Phusion PCR of roughly 25 cycles, and the PCR products were purified with AMPure XP beads. The source study handled its data this way. Using custom Perl scripts, TCR sequences that encoded the same protein were pooled, out-of-frame sequences were dropped, and the abundance of each clonotype was calculated. The analysis excluded TCR sequences that were supported by just one read. Shannon entropy, Gini index, clonality, richness, and the frequency of TCRs shared between repertoires were included as repertoire metrics. TCRdb reprocessed the public reads (quality trimming at Q25 with fastp, clone calling with MiXCR) and kept in-frame beta chains. For every CDR3 protein sequence, its rows merge into one entry that carries the most common genes and DNA. TCRdb, not the original authors, processed these V and J calls. Present in this sample are tens of thousands of distinct CDR3 sequences, less than 30% of which were seen just once. The leading ten clones occupy roughly 9.1% of the sample.

The sample is drawn from a study of low-dose radiotherapy and immunotherapy resistance in tumors (dated by TCRdb to 2022 to 2024). For the study in its entirety: Patients in Cohort 1 were given 0.5 Gy per fraction every 2 weeks, and the prescribed total PTV dose was 6.5 Gy. Intravenous cyclophosphamide at 200 mg/m2 was administered every two weeks, one day ahead of each radiation and immunotherapy administration. Starting on cycle 1 day 1, patients took 300 mg of aspirin by mouth once a day for four cycles. Cohort 2 received 1 Gy per fraction every two weeks, with a total of 13 Gy over 26 weeks. Eight patients were included in the translational analysis: three from the first dose cohort and the first five from the second dose cohort. Nivolumab and ipilimumab were both given intravenously, with nivolumab at a 240 mg flat dose every two weeks and ipilimumab at 1 mg/kg every six weeks. Randomization of trial participants into treatment groups was not performed.

What this sample's time point label stands for: after trial treatment. The treatment or condition label here, explained by the study, means: LDRT plus nivolumab, ipilimumab, low-dose cyclophosphamide and aspirin (RACIN trial). The donors took part in RACIN, a single-arm, phase I, dose-escalation trial that combined nivolumab, ipilimumab, aspirin, low-dose cyclophosphamide and low-dose radiotherapy. Patients were eligible if they had advanced solid tumors that were TIL-negative. For this chain, trimming is 8 bases at the V end and 7 bases at the J end, and the number of junction bases without a gene match is 15. Inclusive of the bounding cysteine and phenylalanine, the CDR3 is 15 residues long. Solely the CDR3 DNA is kept, with 45 bases framed from the first base. CDR1 MDHEN and CDR2 SYDVKM were looked up in the germline V gene.

The V gene is TRBV28 and the J gene is TRBJ2-7, with 9 bases aligning to TRBD2. The receptor was derived from a male donor with prostate cancer. Material: PBMCs, obtained after low-dose radiotherapy plus immunotherapy. The CDR3 protein: CASPPGSGGLGEQYF. At the DNA level, the sequence is TGTGCCAGCCCCCCAGGTAGCGGGGGTCTGGGGGAGCAGTACTTC.